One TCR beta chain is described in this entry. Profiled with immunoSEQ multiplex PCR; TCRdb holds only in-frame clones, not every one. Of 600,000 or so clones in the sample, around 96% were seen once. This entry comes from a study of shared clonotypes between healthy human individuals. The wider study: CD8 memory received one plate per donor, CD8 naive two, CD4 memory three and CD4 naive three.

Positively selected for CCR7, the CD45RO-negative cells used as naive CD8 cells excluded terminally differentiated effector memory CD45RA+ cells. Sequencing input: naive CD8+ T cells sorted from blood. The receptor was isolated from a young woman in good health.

CDR3 in amino acids: CASSLSISYNEQFF. In DNA, the CDR3 is TGTGCCAGCAGCTTGTCTATCTCCTACAATGAGCAGTTCTTC. V usage is TRBV13 and J usage is TRBJ2-1; D is undetermined. The CDR3 totals 14 residues. The V end was cut by 3 bases, the J end by 0 bases, with 6 bases between. Looked up from germline, CDR1 is PRHDT and CDR2 is FYEKMQ (reference sequence).